The rows below give T cell receptor beta chains drawn from one sample of a study of blood T cell repertoires in COVID-19. Assay used: immunoSEQ multiplex PCR; TCRdb lists only in-frame clones, some missing. This table holds over 110,000 clones, around 86% found once. The source material was peripheral blood. These receptor sequences come from a human donor in a cohort sampled during active COVID-19. Both conserved end residues are part of each CDR3. Not all rows give a size; the values are once, few, many and, for expanded clones, a class.

v_call	j_call	cdr3_length	clone_size	cdr3_aa
TRBV5-4	TRBJ2-7	15	.	CASSFLGLLSDEQYF
TRBV19	TRBJ1-6	17	.	CASSSDSDRADNSPLHF
TRBV28	TRBJ1-4	14	once	CASTPGTGFEKLFF
TRBV5-6	TRBJ2-3	15	.	CASSPRTILGGTQYF
TRBV27	TRBJ2-1	16	.	CASSSSGRSSYNEQFF
TRBV19	TRBJ2-5	16	.	CASSIPGRAGQETQYF
TRBV7-2	TRBJ2-5	13	.	CASSLTFQETQYF
TRBV19	TRBJ2-1	15	many	CASSYRDSANNEQFF
TRBV28	TRBJ2-7	14	.	CASTSRDRSYEQYF
TRBV5-1	TRBJ2-1	15	.	CASSLLDNTYNEQFF
TRBV4-3	TRBJ2-3	16	.	CASSQQALPSTDTQYF
TRBV24-1	TRBJ2-5	16	.	CATSDLGAANQETQYF
TRBV7-8	TRBJ1-1	12	.	CASSHQGTEAFF
TRBV28	TRBJ2-1	14	.	CASSSQTGGSEQFF
TRBV6-2/TRBV6-3	TRBJ2-2	16	.	CASSGSGTTNTGELFF
TRBV6-2/TRBV6-3	TRBJ2-7	13	.	CASSAGPPYEQYF
TRBV7-3	TRBJ2-5	13	few	CASSRGHQETQYF
TRBV7-2	TRBJ2-5	18	.	CASSLGGLAGGRQETQYF
TRBV7-3	TRBJ2-7	13	.	CASSLRREDEQYF
TRBV29-1	TRBJ2-5	15	.	CSVAGRVLAEETQYF
TRBV28	TRBJ2-7	13	.	CASSPGQLYEQYF
TRBV5-1	TRBJ2-5	15	.	CASSGPGLGGETQYF
TRBV13	TRBJ2-1	16	.	CASSDGTSGRNNEQFF
TRBV7-8	TRBJ1-3	15	few	CASSLADIFGNTIYF
TRBV4-3	TRBJ2-7	18	.	CASSQSHGGDWFAYEQYF
TRBV6-5	TRBJ2-5	13	few	CASSTGYQETQYF
TRBV5-8	TRBJ2-5	16	.	CASRNRGLAGQETQYF
TRBV5-1	TRBJ2-6	14	.	CASSLDTGANVLTF
TRBV7-9	TRBJ2-7	16	few	CASSLALGQGLGEQYF
TRBV28	TRBJ2-7	11	once	CASSSKYRATF
TRBV2	TRBJ2-7	14	.	CASSRQEGAYEQYF
TRBV5-4	TRBJ2-6	16	.	CASSSGLAAGANVLTF
TRBV19	TRBJ2-7	13	.	CASSSQDSYEQYF
TRBV18	TRBJ1-5	14	.	CASSPGEGNQPQHF
TRBV4-2	TRBJ2-5	15	.	CASSQAGRPQETQYF
TRBV28	TRBJ1-5	14	.	CASTSTGSSQPQHF
TRBV18	TRBJ1-5	15	.	CASSPGVQGAQPQHF
TRBV7-3	TRBJ2-1	14	.	CASSIAGGYNEQFF
TRBV18	TRBJ2-5	18	.	CASSPLLLTGKSQETQYF
TRBV5-1	TRBJ1-4	17	.	CASSLAHAGQPNEKLFF
TRBV5-6	TRBJ2-1	15	few	CASSLGPGTSNEQFF
TRBV4-2	TRBJ2-1	19	.	CASSQDPLPTGAKINEQFF
TRBV12-3/TRBV12-4	TRBJ2-7	13	.	CASRRDSPGEQYF
TRBV5-5	TRBJ1-3	15	.	CASSSTGISGNTIYF
TRBV6-5	TRBJ1-5	15	.	CASRWLGTENQPQHF
TRBV10-3	TRBJ2-5	14	.	CAISSRQGQETQYF
TRBV6-5	TRBJ2-7	15	.	CASSHRQGSSYEQYF
TRBV7-9	TRBJ2-1	17	.	CASSLLGGVGVYNEQFF
TRBV27	TRBJ2-1	18	.	CASSLWGLAGGPYNEQFF
TRBV27	TRBJ2-7	12	.	CASSFLRQGLYF
TRBV29-1	TRBJ2-7	12	.	CSVRDRGYEQYF
TRBV5-6	TRBJ1-3	15	once	CASSSGFSSGNTIYF
TRBV6-5	TRBJ1-5	14	.	CASRKGNGNQPQHF
TRBV18	TRBJ2-3	14	.	CASSPIQGTDTQYF
TRBV19	TRBJ2-2	14	.	CASSNFGGPGELFF
TRBV28	TRBJ2-5	15	.	CASTPLLVLQETQYF
TRBV24-1	TRBJ1-1	13	.	CATSVTGRAEAFF